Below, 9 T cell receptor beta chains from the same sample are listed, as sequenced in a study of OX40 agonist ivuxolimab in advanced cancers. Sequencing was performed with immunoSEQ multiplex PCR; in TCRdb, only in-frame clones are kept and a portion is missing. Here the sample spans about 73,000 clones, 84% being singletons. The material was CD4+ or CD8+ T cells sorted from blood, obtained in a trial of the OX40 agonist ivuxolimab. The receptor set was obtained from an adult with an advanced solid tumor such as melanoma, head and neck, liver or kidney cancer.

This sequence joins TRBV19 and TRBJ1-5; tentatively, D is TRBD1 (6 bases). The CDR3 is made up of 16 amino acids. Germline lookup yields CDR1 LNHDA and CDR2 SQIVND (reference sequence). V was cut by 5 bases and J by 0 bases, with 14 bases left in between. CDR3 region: CASSPGQFYSNQPQHF. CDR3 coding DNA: TGTGCCAGTAGTCCAGGACAGTTCTATAGCAATCAGCCCCAGCATTTT.

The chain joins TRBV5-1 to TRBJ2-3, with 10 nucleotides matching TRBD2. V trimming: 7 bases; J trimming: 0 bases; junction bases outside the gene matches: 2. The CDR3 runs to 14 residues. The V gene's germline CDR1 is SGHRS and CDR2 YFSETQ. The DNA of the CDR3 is TGCGCCAGCCATAGCGGGGGGAGCACAGATACGCAGTATTTT. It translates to CASHSGGSTDTQYF.

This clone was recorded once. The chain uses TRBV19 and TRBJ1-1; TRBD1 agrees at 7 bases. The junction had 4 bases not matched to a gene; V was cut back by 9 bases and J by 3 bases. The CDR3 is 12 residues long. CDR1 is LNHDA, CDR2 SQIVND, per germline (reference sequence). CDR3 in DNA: TGTGCCAGCAGGGACAGTTACACTGAAGCTTTCTTT. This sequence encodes CASRDSYTEAFF.

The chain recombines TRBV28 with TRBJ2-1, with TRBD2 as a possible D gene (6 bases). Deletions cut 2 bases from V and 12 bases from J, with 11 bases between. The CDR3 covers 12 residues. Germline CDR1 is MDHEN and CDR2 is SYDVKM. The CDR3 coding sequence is TGTGCCAGCAGTTTAATGTCGCGGGGGCAGTTCTTC. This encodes CASSLMSRGQFF.

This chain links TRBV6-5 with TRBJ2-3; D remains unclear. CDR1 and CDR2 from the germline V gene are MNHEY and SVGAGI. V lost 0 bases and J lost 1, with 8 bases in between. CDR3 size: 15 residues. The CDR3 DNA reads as TGTGCCAGCAGTTACTCGAGGTCAGGCACAGATACGCAGTATTTT. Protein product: CASSYSRSGTDTQYF.

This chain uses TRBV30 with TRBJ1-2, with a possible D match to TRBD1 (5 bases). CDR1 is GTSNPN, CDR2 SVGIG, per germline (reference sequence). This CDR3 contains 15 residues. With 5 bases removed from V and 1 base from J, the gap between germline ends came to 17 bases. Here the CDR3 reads CAWDYTGTYNYGYTF. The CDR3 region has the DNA TGTGCCTGGGACTATACCGGGACTTATAACTATGGCTACACCTTC.

CDR3 protein: CASSLGVQGNYGYTF. The DNA of the CDR3 is TGTGCCAGCAGCTTAGGGGTTCAAGGGAACTATGGCTACACCTTC. The chain carries TRBV7-6 and TRBJ1-2; D is uncertain. The V end lost 1 base, the J end lost 2 bases, and 11 bases lay between the germline ends. The length of the CDR3 is 15 residues. Germline V gives CDR1 SGHVS, CDR2 FNYEAQ.

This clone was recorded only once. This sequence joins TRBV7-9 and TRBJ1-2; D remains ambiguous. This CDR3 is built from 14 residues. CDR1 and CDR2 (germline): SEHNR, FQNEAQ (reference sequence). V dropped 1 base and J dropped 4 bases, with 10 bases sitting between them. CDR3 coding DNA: TGTGCCAGCAGCTTAGACGGGCGGCTCTATGGCTACACCTTC. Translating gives CASSLDGRLYGYTF.

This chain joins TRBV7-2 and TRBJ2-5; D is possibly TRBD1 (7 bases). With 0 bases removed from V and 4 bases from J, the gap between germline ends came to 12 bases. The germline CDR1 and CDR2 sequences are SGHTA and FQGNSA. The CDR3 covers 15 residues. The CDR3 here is CASSLAQQGGETQYF. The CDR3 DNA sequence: TGTGCCAGCAGCTTAGCACAGCAGGGGGGAGAGACCCAGTACTTC.